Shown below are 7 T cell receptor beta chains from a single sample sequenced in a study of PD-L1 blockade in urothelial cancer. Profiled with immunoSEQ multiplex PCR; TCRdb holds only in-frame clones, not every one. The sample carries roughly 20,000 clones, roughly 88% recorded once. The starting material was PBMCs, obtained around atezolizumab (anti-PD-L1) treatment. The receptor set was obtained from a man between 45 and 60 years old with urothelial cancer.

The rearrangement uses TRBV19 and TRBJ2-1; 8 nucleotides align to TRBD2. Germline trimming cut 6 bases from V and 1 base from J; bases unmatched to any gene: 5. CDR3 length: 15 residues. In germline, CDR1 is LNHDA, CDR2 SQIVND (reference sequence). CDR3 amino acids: CASRGGGKSYNEQFF. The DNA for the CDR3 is TGTGCCAGTAGAGGCGGGGGGAAGTCCTACAATGAGCAGTTCTTC.

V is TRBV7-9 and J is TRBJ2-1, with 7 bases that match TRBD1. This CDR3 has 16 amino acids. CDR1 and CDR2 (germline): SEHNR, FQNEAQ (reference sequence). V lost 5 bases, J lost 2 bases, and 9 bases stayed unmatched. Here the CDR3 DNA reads TGTGCCAGCAGCCACGACAGGGCTCACCCCTACAATGAGCAGTTCTTC. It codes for CASSHDRAHPYNEQFF.

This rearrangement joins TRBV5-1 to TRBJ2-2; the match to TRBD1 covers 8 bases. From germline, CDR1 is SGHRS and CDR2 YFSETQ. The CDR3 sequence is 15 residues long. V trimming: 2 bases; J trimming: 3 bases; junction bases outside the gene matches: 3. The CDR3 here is CASSFDRGDTGELFF. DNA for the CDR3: TGCGCCAGCAGCTTTGACAGGGGAGACACCGGGGAGCTGTTTTTT.

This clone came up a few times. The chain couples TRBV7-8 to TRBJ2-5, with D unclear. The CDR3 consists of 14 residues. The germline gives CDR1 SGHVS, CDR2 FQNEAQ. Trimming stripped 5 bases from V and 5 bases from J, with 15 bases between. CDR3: CASSPRSRGETQYF. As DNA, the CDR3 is TGTGCCAGCAGCCCACGCTCCAGAGGCGAGACCCAGTACTTC.

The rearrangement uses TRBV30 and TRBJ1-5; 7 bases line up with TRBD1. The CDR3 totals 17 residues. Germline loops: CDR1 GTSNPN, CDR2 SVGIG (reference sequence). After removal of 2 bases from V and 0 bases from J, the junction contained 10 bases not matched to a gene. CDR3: CAWSNRQGVGSNQPQHF. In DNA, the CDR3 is TGTGCCTGGAGTAACCGACAGGGAGTTGGTAGCAATCAGCCCCAGCATTTT.

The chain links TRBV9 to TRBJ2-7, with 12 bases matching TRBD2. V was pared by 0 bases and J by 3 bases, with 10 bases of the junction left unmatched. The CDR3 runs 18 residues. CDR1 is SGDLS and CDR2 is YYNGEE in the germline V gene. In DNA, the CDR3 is TGTGCCAGCAGCGTAGGGGCCCCGACTAGCGGGAGTGGCTACGAGCAGTACTTC. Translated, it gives CASSVGAPTSGSGYEQYF.

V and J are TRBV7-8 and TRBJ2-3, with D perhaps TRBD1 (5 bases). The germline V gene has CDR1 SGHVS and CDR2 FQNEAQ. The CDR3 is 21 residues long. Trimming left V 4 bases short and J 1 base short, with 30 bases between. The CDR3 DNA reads TGTGCCAGCAGCTCCGGCCCCCAGACAGATTGGGGTAATAAGGGCACAGATACGCAGTATTTT. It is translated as CASSSGPQTDWGNKGTDTQYF.